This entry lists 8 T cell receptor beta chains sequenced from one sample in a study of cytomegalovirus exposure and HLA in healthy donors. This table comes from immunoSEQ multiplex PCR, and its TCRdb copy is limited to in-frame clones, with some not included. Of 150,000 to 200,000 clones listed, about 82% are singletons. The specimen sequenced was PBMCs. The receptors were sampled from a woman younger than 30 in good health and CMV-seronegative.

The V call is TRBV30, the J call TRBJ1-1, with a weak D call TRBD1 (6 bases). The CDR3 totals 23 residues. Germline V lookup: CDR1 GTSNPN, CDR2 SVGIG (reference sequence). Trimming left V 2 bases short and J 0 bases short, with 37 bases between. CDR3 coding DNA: TGTGCCTGGAGTCCCTTTTTTAAACCCTACACAGGGAAGGGGGTTGGACTGAACACTGAAGCTTTCTTT. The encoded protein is CAWSPFFKPYTGKGVGLNTEAFF.

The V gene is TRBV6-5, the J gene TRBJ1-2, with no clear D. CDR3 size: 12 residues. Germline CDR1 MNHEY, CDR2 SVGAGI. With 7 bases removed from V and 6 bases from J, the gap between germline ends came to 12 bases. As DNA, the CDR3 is TGTGCCAGCAAGGAGCGTAGCGATGGCTACACCTTC. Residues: CASKERSDGYTF.

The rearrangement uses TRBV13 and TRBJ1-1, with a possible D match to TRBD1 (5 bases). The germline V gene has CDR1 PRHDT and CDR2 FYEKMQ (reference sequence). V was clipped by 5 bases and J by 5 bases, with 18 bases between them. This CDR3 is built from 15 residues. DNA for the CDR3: TGTGCCAGCAGCATAAAGATAGGGGTAGGAACTGAAGCTTTCTTT. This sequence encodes CASSIKIGVGTEAFF. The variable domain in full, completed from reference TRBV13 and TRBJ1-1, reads AAGVIQSPRHLIKEKRETATLKCYPIPRHDTVYWYQQGPGQDPQFLISFYEKMQSDKGSIPDRFSAQQFSDYHSELNMSSLELGDSALYFCASSIKIGVGTEAFFGQGTRLTVV.

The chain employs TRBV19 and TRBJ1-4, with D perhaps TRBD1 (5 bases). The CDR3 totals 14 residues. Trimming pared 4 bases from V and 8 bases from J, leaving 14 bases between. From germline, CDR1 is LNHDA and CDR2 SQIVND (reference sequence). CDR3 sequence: CASSRAGKAEKLFF. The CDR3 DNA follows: TGTGCCAGTAGTAGGGCAGGGAAGGCGGAAAAACTGTTTTTT.

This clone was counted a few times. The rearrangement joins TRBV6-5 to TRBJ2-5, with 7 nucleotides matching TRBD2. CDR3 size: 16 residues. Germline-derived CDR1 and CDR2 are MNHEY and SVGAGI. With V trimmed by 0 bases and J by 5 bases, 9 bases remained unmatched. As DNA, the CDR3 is TGTGCCAGCAGTTACTCAGGGGTGCAGGGAGGGGAGACCCAGTACTTC. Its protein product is CASSYSGVQGGETQYF.

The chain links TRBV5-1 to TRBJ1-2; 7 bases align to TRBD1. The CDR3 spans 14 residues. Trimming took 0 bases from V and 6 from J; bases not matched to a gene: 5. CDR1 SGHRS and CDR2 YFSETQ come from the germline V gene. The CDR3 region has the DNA TGCGCCAGCAGCTTGGACAGGGGCGACAATGGCTACACCTTC. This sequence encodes CASSLDRGDNGYTF. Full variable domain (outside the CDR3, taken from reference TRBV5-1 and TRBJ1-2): KAGVTQTPRYLIKTRGQQVTLSCSPISGHRSVSWYQQTPGQGLQFLFEYFSETQRNKGNFPGRFSGRQFSNSRSEMNVSTLELGDSALYLCASSLDRGDNGYTFGSGTRLTVV.

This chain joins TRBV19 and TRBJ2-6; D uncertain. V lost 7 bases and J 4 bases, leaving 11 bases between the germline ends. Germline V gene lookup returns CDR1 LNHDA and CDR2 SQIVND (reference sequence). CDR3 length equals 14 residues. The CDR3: CASKRAPGANVLTF. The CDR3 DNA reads TGTGCCAGTAAGCGAGCCCCGGGGGCCAACGTCCTGACTTTC.

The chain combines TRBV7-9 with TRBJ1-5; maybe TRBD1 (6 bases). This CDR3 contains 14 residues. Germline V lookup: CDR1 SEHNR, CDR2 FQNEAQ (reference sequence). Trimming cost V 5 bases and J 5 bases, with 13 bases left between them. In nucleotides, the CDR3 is TGTGCCAGCAGCCTACAGGGAAGTCATCAGCCCCAGCATTTT. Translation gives CASSLQGSHQPQHF.